This T cell receptor beta chain derives from a study of radiation and T cells in renal cell carcinoma (dated by TCRdb to 2018 to 2021). For context, the study as a whole: The samples were drawn from a clinical trial, where primary renal cell carcinomas were treated with 15 Gy of stereotactic body radiation therapy and then removed by nephrectomy 4 weeks afterward. In total, 50 to 60 samples, comprising around 26 tumors and approximately 27 peripheral blood samples, were subjected to TCR beta sequencing. Across all 55 or so samples, over 4,000,000 unique CDR3 nucleotide sequences encoding about 2.4 million unique CDR3 amino acid sequences were identified. General findings and caveats noted by the study authors: No pretreatment tumor biopsies were available, so the baseline intratumoral presence of clonotypes could not be determined. Effects of radiation dose or scheduling on the TCR repertoire could not be addressed with the single-armed trial design. Blood repertoire dynamics were not followed beyond 4 weeks after treatment. In blood, the top tumor clonotypes increased from baseline to 2 weeks after radiation and then shrank by 4 weeks, which suggests a temporary expansion of tumor-resident clones.

TCR beta libraries were generated from genomic DNA with the immunoSEQ kit, following the manufacturer's recommendations. To prepare the libraries, a first multiplex PCR with proprietary primers was run, followed by a second PCR that added unique barcodes, and a bead cleanup was done after each round. A kit-provided positive control reaction and a negative control reaction were included in every sample batch. The final libraries were assessed on an Agilent 4200 TapeStation D1000 ScreenTape, pooled by volume, and quantified by qPCR. An Illumina NextSeq500 fitted with a MidOutput 150-cycle cartridge performed the sequencing, running 156 Read1 cycles and 15 Index1 cycles with the kit's custom primers. The pooled library was loaded at 0.75 to 1 pM, and approximately 20% PhiX control was spiked in. In the paper's pipeline: The vendor-processed data were analyzed in R, and a clonotype was defined as all T cells that share the same CDR3 nucleotide sequence. For clone abundance analyses, frequencies were normalized to the 10,000 most abundant clones in each sample. Before analysis, public T cell clones were removed, and these numbered fewer than six per sample on average. A difference in abundance of at least 32-fold between compartments was used to define tumor-enriched and baseline blood-enriched clonotypes. A beta-binomial differential abundance model was used to identify clonotypes that expanded or contracted between blood time points. Tumor-blood repertoire similarity was measured with the Baroni-Urbani and Buser coefficient, and groups were compared using two-tailed Wilcoxon tests in R. TCRdb obtained this table from immuneACCESS and retained in-frame rearrangements with V and J assigned. These tables miss some clones; where compared with another copy, unresolved V genes account for less than half of the shortfall, and the remainder is unexplained. Clone size and the V and J calls come from that table; the DNA yielded D and trimming. This sample lists approximately 120,000 clones; 80% to 85% were detected once. The top ten clones comprise approximately 3% of the sample.

What this sample's time point label stands for: baseline pretreatment blood. This specimen's treatment or condition label, interpreted: 15 Gy SBRT to primary tumor, nephrectomy 4 weeks later. To track tumor-enriched clonotypes, serial peripheral blood was sampled from radiation-treated patients at baseline and at 2 weeks and 4 weeks after SBRT. All patients had renal cell carcinoma with clear cell pathology. Genomic DNA for TCR sequencing was prepared using the QIAamp DNA Blood Mini Kit (Qiagen). The analyses included only samples that passed all quality control checks. CDR1 and CDR2 are read off the germline V gene as SGHAT and FQNNGV. The CDR3 has 15 amino acids, counting the end cysteine and phenylalanine. Here the CDR3 DNA is all that survives: 45 bases in frame from base 1. Trimming costs V 3 bases and J 7 bases, and their ends lie 18 bases apart. Comments on this clone: Its antigen remains unidentified. No base-level quality is on record; no much larger clone is a single base apart.

The chain is made from TRBV11-2 and TRBJ1-1, with an unclear D gene assignment. The origin of this receptor is a woman aged 55-70 years with renal cell carcinoma. The sample here was blood, taken from a patient whose treatment included radiotherapy and nephrectomy. The CDR3 loop reads CASSFSDTLTDEAFF. The DNA sequence reads TGTGCCAGCAGCTTTTCAGACACCCTGACGGATGAAGCTTTCTTT.